This T cell receptor (beta chain) came from a study of T cell changes during pregnancy in multiple sclerosis. The method was immunoSEQ multiplex PCR; TCRdb's version includes in-frame clones alone and lacks a portion of them. The sample lists 50,000 to 60,000 clones; 90% were seen once. This CDR3 spans 12 amino acids. V was trimmed by 2 bases and J by 7 bases, leaving 7 bases between them. Germline CDR1 is MNHEY and CDR2 is SMNVEV (reference sequence). The genes are TRBV27 and TRBJ2-3, with a weak D call TRBD2 (5 bases). The clonotype comes from a female donor in good health, enrolled as a control in a pregnancy study. Source: peripheral blood, taken in the first trimester of pregnancy. The CDR3 sequence is CASSLGRNTQYF. CDR3 coding DNA: TGTGCCAGCAGTTTAGGGAGAAATACGCAGTATTTT.